This TCR beta chain was observed in a study of T cell changes during pregnancy in multiple sclerosis. Germline CDR1 MNHEY, CDR2 SMNVEV (reference sequence). With 6 bases removed from V and 2 bases from J, the gap between germline ends came to 8 bases. The CDR3 consists of 14 residues. Profiling relied on immunoSEQ multiplex PCR, and the TCRdb table lists in-frame clones only, not all of them. The sample records 25,000 to 30,000 clones, around 90% being singletons. This chain connects TRBV27 to TRBJ2-6, with D possibly being TRBD2 (5 bases). The receptor comes from a female donor in good health, enrolled as a control in a pregnancy study. The source material was CD4+ T cells from peripheral blood mononuclear cells, sampled in the first trimester of pregnancy. CDR3 residues: CASRSGTGANVLTF. The CDR3 region has the DNA TGTGCCAGCAGATCGGGGACTGGGGCCAACGTCCTGACTTTC.